A single sample gave rise to the 11 T cell receptor beta chains below, sequenced in a study of blood T cell repertoires in COVID-19. Repertoires were generated with immunoSEQ multiplex PCR, while TCRdb's copy carries only in-frame clones and drops some. Of 190,000 or so clones listed, 80% to 90% are singletons. Material for sequencing was PBMCs or T cells enriched from blood (not recorded which). The receptor source for this set is a man aged 40-50 years who had recovered from COVID-19.

This chain links TRBV9 with TRBJ2-1; TRBD2 matches at 8 bases. The ends lost 3 bases at V and 2 bases at J; junction bases unmatched: 4. The CDR3 sequence is 15 residues long. Per the germline V gene, CDR1 is SGDLS and CDR2 is YYNGEE. In nucleotides, the CDR3 is TGTGCCAGCAGCGGTTCTAGCGGGCCCTACAATGAGCAGTTCTTC. Translated: CASSGSSGPYNEQFF.

The chain joins TRBV29-1 to TRBJ2-3, with 9 bases identical to TRBD2. Germline V CDR1 and CDR2: SQVTM, ANQGSEA. With 4 bases clipped from V and 0 bases from J, the junction kept 5 bases outside the gene matches. The CDR3 runs to 15 residues. CDR3 loop: CSVVWAGGSTDTQYF. The CDR3 region has the DNA TGCAGCGTTGTTTGGGCGGGAGGGAGCACAGATACGCAGTATTTT.

The CDR3 nucleotides read TGTGCCAGCAGACGCCCGTGGAGGGCGGGCCGGAATCAGCCCCAGCATTTT. It codes for CASRRPWRAGRNQPQHF. The chain joins TRBV28 to TRBJ1-5; the D is unclear. The CDR3 consists of 17 residues. Trimming cost V 6 bases and J 4 bases, with 22 bases left between them. CDR1 and CDR2 (germline): MDHEN, SYDVKM.

The V and J genes are TRBV4-3 and TRBJ1-6, with TRBD1 matching over 8 bases. The V gene end was trimmed by 3 bases and the J gene end by 7 bases; junction bases not matched to a gene: 5. The CDR3 length is 15 residues. The germline V gene has CDR1 LGHNA and CDR2 YSLEER. The CDR3 loop is CASSQTGQGNSPLHF. CDR3 sequence (DNA): TGCGCCAGCAGCCAGACAGGACAGGGAAATTCACCCCTCCACTTT.

The CDR3: CASSFASTLSGQFF. CDR3 nucleotides: TGTGCCAGCAGCTTTGCTAGCACCCTGTCCGGGCAGTTCTTC. V gene TRBV7-2 combines with J gene TRBJ2-1, with a weak D call TRBD2 (5 bases). The CDR3 consists of 14 residues. Germline assignment: CDR1 SGHTA and CDR2 FQGNSA. V dropped 3 bases and J dropped 12 bases, with 18 bases sitting between them. Based on the CDR3 plus reference TRBV7-2 and TRBJ2-1, the full variable domain is GAGVSQSPSNKVTEKGKDVELRCDPISGHTALYWYRQSLGQGLEFLIYFQGNSAPDKSGLPSDRFSAERTGGSVSTLTIQRTQQEDSAVYLCASSFASTLSGQFFGPGTRLTVL.

The chain has TRBV5-1 and TRBJ1-1; weak D call: TRBD1 (5 bases). CDR1 and CDR2 from the germline V gene are SGHRS and YFSETQ. The germline V and J ends were trimmed by 0 bases and 5 bases, with 11 bases remaining between them. The CDR3 has 14 residues. CDR3 in DNA: TGCGCCAGCAGCTTGGACAGGTTGGGGACTGAAGCTTTCTTT. As protein: CASSLDRLGTEAFF. The whole variable domain, filled in from reference TRBV5-1 and TRBJ1-1, reads KAGVTQTPRYLIKTRGQQVTLSCSPISGHRSVSWYQQTPGQGLQFLFEYFSETQRNKGNFPGRFSGRQFSNSRSEMNVSTLELGDSALYLCASSLDRLGTEAFFGQGTRLTVV.

This clone has a handful of counts. This sequence joins TRBV5-5 and TRBJ2-1, with D perhaps TRBD1 (6 bases). V lost 1 base, J lost 8 bases, and 7 bases lay in between. CDR1 and CDR2 (germline): SGHKS, YYEKEE (reference sequence). There are 12 residues in the CDR3. The CDR3 region is CASSLPGDEQFF. The CDR3 coding sequence is TGTGCCAGCAGCTTGCCAGGGGATGAGCAGTTCTTC.

The chain is built from TRBV5-1 and TRBJ2-2; TRBD1 is a possible D gene (5 bases). Trimming left V 1 base short and J 5 bases short, with 6 bases between. The CDR3 length is 13 residues. From germline, CDR1 is SGHRS and CDR2 YFSETQ. CDR3 region: CASSLWTTGELFF. CDR3 coding DNA: TGCGCCAGCAGCTTGTGGACAACCGGGGAGCTGTTTTTT.

This clone was counted only a few times. The V gene is TRBV5-1, the J gene TRBJ1-6; 9 bases are shared with TRBD1. In germline, CDR1 is SGHRS, CDR2 YFSETQ. V gave up 4 bases and J gave up 6 bases; unmatched junction bases: 5. The CDR3 is 15 amino acids. In nucleotides, the CDR3 is TGCGCCAGCAGCGGGGGACAGGGAGCTAATTCACCCCTCCACTTT. Its protein product is CASSGGQGANSPLHF.

The gene calls are TRBV9 and TRBJ2-1, with TRBD2 as a possible D gene (6 bases). Germline V gene sequence: CDR1 SGDLS, CDR2 YYNGEE. The CDR3 length is 13 residues. The V gene lost 0 bases and the J gene lost 7 bases, with 8 bases spanning the gap. CDR3 DNA sequence: TGTGCCAGCAGCGTAGGGCTAGCGAATGAGCAGTTCTTC. Its translation: CASSVGLANEQFF.

This chain joins TRBV9 and TRBJ1-5; D is uncertain. There are 12 residues in the CDR3. Per the germline V gene, CDR1 is SGDLS and CDR2 is YYNGEE. V gave up 0 bases and J gave up 7 bases, with 5 bases separating them. CDR3 nucleotides: TGTGCCAGCAGCGTAGGAGGGCAGCCCCAGCATTTT. Its translation is CASSVGGQPQHF.